This TCR beta chain was captured by sequencing in a study of blood T cells in healthy people across ages. The CDR3 runs 14 residues. Trimming took 6 bases from V and 9 from J, leaving 15 bases between them. A second PCR of 7 to 11 cycles used a sample-barcoded 5' primer and a J-beta primer mix. Via MiXCR, TCRdb re-called the 5' RACE reads, giving one row per CDR3 protein. The top ten hold 20% to 25% of the sample, which has about 720,000 distinct CDR3 sequences, roughly 20% seen once. At least 5.5 micrograms of total RNA were extracted per sample. The rearrangement uses TRBV12-3 or TRBV12-4 and TRBJ1-6; D not certain. Source material: blood. The clonotype originates from a man aged 65-85 years in good health. The CDR3 DNA is TGTGCCAGCAGGATGACGGGGTTTGCTTCACCCCTCCACTTT. Translation gives CASRMTGFASPLHF.